The 14 T cell receptor beta chains listed next were all sequenced from one sample in a study of response to subunit inactivated influenza vaccine. TCRdb independently ran MiXCR on the RT-PCR reads; one entry per CDR3 protein. The table records about 780,000 distinct CDR3 sequences, approximately 17% of them present only once. The input for sequencing was PBMCs from blood, taken roughly 5 days after vaccination. Every receptor here comes from a man aged 50-59 years who received an inactivated influenza vaccine.

In this sample, this clonotype turned up a few times. The chain carries TRBV11-2 and TRBJ2-5; 10 nucleotides match TRBD2. The CDR3 has 18 residues. Germline CDR1 is SGHAT and CDR2 is FQNNGV. V lost 4 bases, J lost 4 bases, and 15 bases stayed unmatched. CDR3 loop: CASSSKGAGGPKLETQYF. DNA of the CDR3: TGTGCCAGCAGCTCAAAGGGAGCGGGAGGGCCGAAGCTAGAGACCCAGTACTTC.

This clonotype turned up a few times. The V gene is TRBV5-1, the J gene TRBJ2-1; a weak D match, TRBD1 (7 bases). The CDR3 length is 14 residues. Looked up from germline, CDR1 is SGHRS and CDR2 is YFSETQ. The V end was cut by 0 bases, the J end by 9 bases, with 13 bases between. The CDR3 is CASSLAGQGGEQFF. For the CDR3, the DNA is TGCGCCAGCAGCTTGGCAGGGCAGGGGGGTGAGCAGTTCTTC.

The chain joins TRBV29-1 to TRBJ2-6; tentatively, D is TRBD1 or TRBD2 (7 bases each). The V end lost 7 bases, the J end lost 3 bases, and 13 bases lay between the germline ends. CDR1 is SQVTM and CDR2 is ANQGSEA in the germline V gene. The CDR3 is 14 amino acids. The CDR3 bases are TGCAGCGCCAGGGGGGGCGGTGGGGCCAACGTCCTGACTTTC. It codes for CSARGGGGANVLTF.

This clonotype was recorded a few times. The genes are TRBV4-2 and TRBJ2-7, with 8 nucleotides matching TRBD1. Germline CDR1 is LGHNA and CDR2 is YNFKEQ. Trimming cost V 0 bases and J 3 bases; bases outside gene matches: 7. The CDR3 is 16 residues long. The CDR3 loop reads CASSQDWGQVFYEQYF. The CDR3 region has the DNA TGTGCCAGCAGCCAAGATTGGGGACAGGTCTTCTACGAGCAGTACTTC.

The chain recombines TRBV5-1 with TRBJ2-5, with 10 bases aligning to TRBD2. Germline V gene sequence: CDR1 SGHRS, CDR2 YFSETQ. This CDR3 has 15 amino acids. The V gene end was trimmed by 3 bases and the J gene end by 5 bases; junction bases not matched to a gene: 7. CDR3 protein: CASSWEGLAKETQYF. The CDR3 nucleotides are TGCGCCAGCAGCTGGGAGGGACTAGCGAAGGAGACCCAGTACTTC.

In this sample, this clonotype turned up a few times. The CDR3 nucleotides read TGTGCCAGCAGTAGGGGACTAGCGTTGGGGGAGACCCAGTACTTC. This translates into CASSRGLALGETQYF. The chain employs TRBV9 and TRBJ2-5; 10 nucleotides line up with TRBD2. Unmatched junction bases numbered 9, after V lost 5 bases and J lost 5 bases. The CDR3 consists of 15 residues. Germline CDR1 SGDLS, CDR2 YYNGEE.

The V call is TRBV28, the J call TRBJ2-7; D is ambiguous. This CDR3 has 16 residues. With 1 base removed from V and 4 bases from J, the gap between germline ends came to 17 bases. Germline V lookup: CDR1 MDHEN, CDR2 SYDVKM. The DNA of the CDR3 is TGTGCCAGCAGTTTATCCTCCCCGGGCTCTCGGTACGAGCAGTACTTC. Its protein is CASSLSSPGSRYEQYF.

In this sample, this clonotype turned up many times. This chain links TRBV6-1 with TRBJ2-6; D is unresolved. CDR1 is MNHNS and CDR2 is SASEGT in the germline V gene. The CDR3 is 15 amino acids. With 5 bases removed from V and 0 bases from J, the gap between germline ends came to 8 bases. For the CDR3, the DNA is TGTGCCAGCAGTCCAGACCTCTCTGGGGCCAACGTCCTGACTTTC. Translation: CASSPDLSGANVLTF.

This chain joins TRBV5-1 and TRBJ1-2, with D unresolved. Germline values: CDR1 SGHRS, CDR2 YFSETQ. CDR3 length: 13 amino acids. The V end was cut by 4 bases, the J end by 8 bases, with 15 bases between. DNA of the CDR3: TGCGCCAGCAGCGAGGGCGGACCGGAGGGCTACACCTTC. Amino acids: CASSEGGPEGYTF.

The genes are TRBV12-3 or TRBV12-4 and TRBJ1-5; maybe TRBD1 (5 bases). V was pared by 3 bases and J by 5 bases, with 11 bases between. This CDR3 contains 14 residues. DNA for the CDR3: TGTGCCAGCAGTTTCGGGGGGGTTGATCAGCCCCAGCATTTT. Its protein is CASSFGGVDQPQHF.

A few counts support this clonotype. The chain links TRBV27 to TRBJ1-1; D is undetermined. The germline V and J ends were trimmed by 0 bases and 0 bases, with 8 bases remaining between them. CDR3 length equals 15 residues. Germline CDR1 MNHEY, CDR2 SMNVEV (reference sequence). DNA of the CDR3: TGTGCCAGCAGTTTATCCCTGACGGTGAACACTGAAGCTTTCTTT. It yields the protein CASSLSLTVNTEAFF.

This clonotype showed up many times. The chain is built from TRBV12-3 or TRBV12-4 and TRBJ2-2; D is perhaps TRBD2 (6 bases). The V end lost 6 bases, the J end lost 0 bases, and 11 bases lay between the germline ends. The CDR3 totals 15 residues. CDR3 loop: CASSSGTPNTGELFF. The CDR3 coding sequence is TGTGCCAGCAGCTCCGGGACTCCGAACACCGGGGAGCTGTTTTTT.

The chain uses TRBV29-1 and TRBJ2-7; D may match TRBD1 or TRBD2 (5 bases each). V was cut by 7 bases and J by 7 bases, with 17 bases left in between. CDR3 length: 12 residues. The germline gives CDR1 SQVTM, CDR2 ANQGSEA. CDR3 region: CSAVLGAMEQYF. As DNA, the CDR3 is TGCAGCGCCGTACTCGGGGCAATGGAGCAGTACTTC.

The J gene is TRBJ2-3, the V gene TRBV9, with 12 bases lining up with TRBD2. The CDR3 has 17 residues. Germline CDR1 reads SGDLS; CDR2 reads YYNGEE. With V trimmed by 4 bases and J by 5 bases, 11 bases remained unmatched. The DNA of the CDR3 is TGTGCCAGCAGCCCCAGACGGACTAGCGGGGAGGAAGATACGCAGTATTTT. It encodes CASSPRRTSGEEDTQYF.